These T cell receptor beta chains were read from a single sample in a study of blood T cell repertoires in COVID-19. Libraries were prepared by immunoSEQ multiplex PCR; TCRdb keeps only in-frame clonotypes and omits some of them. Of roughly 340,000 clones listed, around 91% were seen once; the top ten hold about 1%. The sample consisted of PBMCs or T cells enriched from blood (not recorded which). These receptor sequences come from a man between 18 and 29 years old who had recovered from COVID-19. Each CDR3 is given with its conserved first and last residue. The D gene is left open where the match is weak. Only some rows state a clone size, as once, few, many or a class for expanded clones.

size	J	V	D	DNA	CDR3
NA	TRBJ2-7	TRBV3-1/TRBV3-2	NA	TGTGCCAGCAGCCACCAAGGGGTTCTCTACGAGCAGTACTTC	CASSHQGVLYEQYF
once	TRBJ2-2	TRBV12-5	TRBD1	TGTGCTAGTGGCCGGAGACAGGGCGGGGAGCTGTTTTTT	CASGRRQGGELFF
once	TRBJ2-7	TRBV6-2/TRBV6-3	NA	TGTGCCAGCAGTTACGCAACAGGGACGAACTCCTACGAGCAGTACTTC	CASSYATGTNSYEQYF
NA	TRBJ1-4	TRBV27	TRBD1	TGTGCCAGCAGTTTATCAGGACAGGGGGCACTGTTTTTT	CASSLSGQGALFF
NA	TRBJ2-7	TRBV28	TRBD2	TGTGCCAGCAGCCCTAGCGGGAGGACGTGGTACGAGCAGTACTTC	CASSPSGRTWYEQYF
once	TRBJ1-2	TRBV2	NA	TGTGCCAGCATGGGGCAGAACTATGGCTACACCTTC	CASMGQNYGYTF
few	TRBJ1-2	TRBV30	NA	TGTGCCTGGAGTGTGTGGAGTGGCTACACCTTC	CAWSVWSGYTF
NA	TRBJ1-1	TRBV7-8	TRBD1	TGTGCCAGCAGCCTCGGACAGGGAAGAGCCACTGAAGCTTTCTTT	CASSLGQGRATEAFF
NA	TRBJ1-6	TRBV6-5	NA	TGTGCCAGCAGTTACTTGGGTGGCGGTTCACCCCTCCACTTT	CASSYLGGGSPLHF
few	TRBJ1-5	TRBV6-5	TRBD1	TGTGCCAGCAGACTCGACAGGGGCAGCAATCAGCCCCAGCATTTT	CASRLDRGSNQPQHF
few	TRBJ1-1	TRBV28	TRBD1	TGTGCCAGCAGTTCAGCCGGACAGGGGGGGACTGAAGCTTTCTTT	CASSSAGQGGTEAFF
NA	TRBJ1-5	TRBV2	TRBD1	TGTGCCAGCAAAATAACAGGGGGACCCAATCAGCCCCAGCATTTT	CASKITGGPNQPQHF
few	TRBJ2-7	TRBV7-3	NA	TGTGCCAGCAGCCCACGGCAGGGGCCCTACGAGCAGTACTTC	CASSPRQGPYEQYF
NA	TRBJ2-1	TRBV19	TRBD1	TGTGCCAGTACCCCCTTAACCCGACAGGGGCTAGATGAGCAGTTCTTC	CASTPLTRQGLDEQFF
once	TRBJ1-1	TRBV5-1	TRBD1	TGCGCCAGCAGCTTGGGACAGGGAGGTGAAGCTTTCTTT	CASSLGQGGEAFF
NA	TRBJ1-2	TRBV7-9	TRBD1	TGTGCCAGCAGCTCTGCCGGGACAGGGGGCGGTAACTATGGCTACACCTTC	CASSSAGTGGGNYGYTF
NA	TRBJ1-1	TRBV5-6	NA	TGTGCCAGCAGCCCCTGGGAGGTAAGGACTGAAGCTTTCTTT	CASSPWEVRTEAFF
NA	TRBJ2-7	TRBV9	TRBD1	TGTGCCAGCAGCGGACAGGGGAACGAGCAGTACTTC	CASSGQGNEQYF
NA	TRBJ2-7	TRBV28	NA	TGTGCCAGCAGTTCCGGGACTCCCTACGAGCAGTACTTC	CASSSGTPYEQYF
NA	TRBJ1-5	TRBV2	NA	TGTGCCAGCAGTGTGTCAGGGAATAGCAATCAGCCCCAGCATTTT	CASSVSGNSNQPQHF
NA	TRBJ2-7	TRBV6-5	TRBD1	TGTGCCAGCAGAGTGGAATCAGGGGGATCGGACGAGCAGTACTTC	CASRVESGGSDEQYF
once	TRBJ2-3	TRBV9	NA	TGTGCCAGCCGACCGGAGTACACAGATACGCAGTATTTT	CASRPEYTDTQYF
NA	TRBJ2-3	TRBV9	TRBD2	TGTGCCAGCAGCACCCTAGCGGGAGGGGGCACAGATACGCAGTATTTT	CASSTLAGGGTDTQYF
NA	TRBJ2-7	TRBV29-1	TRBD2	TGCAGCGTTTTCAGTTGGGGGGGTTACGAGCAGTACTTC	CSVFSWGGYEQYF
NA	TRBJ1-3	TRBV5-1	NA	TGCGCCAGCAGAGAAGGACAAATCTCTGGAAACACCATATATTTT	CASREGQISGNTIYF
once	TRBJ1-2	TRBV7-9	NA	TGTGCCAGCAGCTTAGGGAGGGGTTCTGGTGACGGCTACACCTTC	CASSLGRGSGDGYTF
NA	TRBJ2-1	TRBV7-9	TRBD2	TGTGCCAGCAGCTTTAGCGGGAATTACAATGAGCAGTTCTTC	CASSFSGNYNEQFF
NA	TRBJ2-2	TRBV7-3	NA	TGTGCCAGCGAGCAGGGTACCCGCACCGGGGAGCTGTTTTTT	CASEQGTRTGELFF
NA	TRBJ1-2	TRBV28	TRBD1	TGTGCCAGCAACAGGGGGCTCTATGGCTACACCTTC	CASNRGLYGYTF
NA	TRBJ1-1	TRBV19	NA	TGTGCCAGTAGTACCCCTCGCGGAAGCGGGGCACCTGAAGCTTTCTTT	CASSTPRGSGAPEAFF
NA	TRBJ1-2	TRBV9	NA	TGTGCCAGCAGCCCAGGAGGGGGGGGTGGCTACACCTTC	CASSPGGGGGYTF
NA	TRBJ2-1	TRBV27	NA	TGTGCCAGCAGTTTAAGGGGCCCGAACTGGAATGAGCAGTTCTTC	CASSLRGPNWNEQFF
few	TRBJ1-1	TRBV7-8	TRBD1	TGTGCCAGCAGCTCCCGGGACAGGGTAAGGAACACTGAAGCTTTCTTT	CASSSRDRVRNTEAFF
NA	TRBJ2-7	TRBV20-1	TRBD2	TGCAGTGCTAGTAGGTCGGCGGGAGACTACTTC	CSASRSAGDYF
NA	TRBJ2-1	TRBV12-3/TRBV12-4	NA	TGTGCCAGCAGTTACGAGCGGAGGTACCAGTTCTTC	CASSYERRYQFF
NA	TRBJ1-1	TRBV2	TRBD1	TGTGCCAGCAGTGCCCCGACAGGGAGTGTTACTGAAGCTTTCTTT	CASSAPTGSVTEAFF
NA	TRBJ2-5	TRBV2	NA	TGTGCCAGCATTCAGGGCTCTAGAAGAGGAGAGACCCAGTACTTC	CASIQGSRRGETQYF
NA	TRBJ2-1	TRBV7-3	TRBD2	TGTGCCAGCAGCCAAAGCGGGGAGACCTACAATGAGCAGTTCTTC	CASSQSGETYNEQFF
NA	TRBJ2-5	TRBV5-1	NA	TGCGCCAGCAGCTCAAGGGGTTTTGAGACCCAGTACTTC	CASSSRGFETQYF
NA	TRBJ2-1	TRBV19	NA	TGTGCCAGTAGTATTTCCAGCGAGAACCACAATGAGCAGTTCTTC	CASSISSENHNEQFF
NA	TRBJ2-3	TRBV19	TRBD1	TGTGCCAGTACACATACAGGGGGCTATGGAGATACGCAGTATTTT	CASTHTGGYGDTQYF
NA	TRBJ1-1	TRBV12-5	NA	TGTGCTAGTGGTTCAAGCCACACTGAAGCTTTCTTT	CASGSSHTEAFF
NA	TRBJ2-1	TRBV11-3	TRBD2	TGTGCCAGCAGCTTAGGGCTAGCGGGAGATCGGGATGAGCAGTTCTTC	CASSLGLAGDRDEQFF
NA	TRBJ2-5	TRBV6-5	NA	TGTGCCAGCAGGACCGGGAACGAGGAGACCCAGTACTTC	CASRTGNEETQYF
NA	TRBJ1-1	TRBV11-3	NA	TGTGCCAGCAGCTTCACAGCTCGGGAGCAAGCTTTCTTT	CASSFTAREQAFF
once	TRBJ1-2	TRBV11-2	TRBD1	TGTGCCAGCAGCCGGGACAGGGAGAACTATGGCTACACCTTC	CASSRDRENYGYTF
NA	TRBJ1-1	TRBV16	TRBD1	TGTGCCAGCAGCCAATCACTAGGACAGGCCATGAACACTGAAGCTTTCTTT	CASSQSLGQAMNTEAFF
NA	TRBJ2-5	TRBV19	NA	TGTGCCAGCAATTCCCTGGCGGGGGCCCAAGAGACCCAGTACTTC	CASNSLAGAQETQYF
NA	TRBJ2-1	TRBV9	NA	TGTGCCAGCAGCGTGGGTAGCGCGACGGGTGAGCAGTTCTTC	CASSVGSATGEQFF
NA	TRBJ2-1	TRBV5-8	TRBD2	TGTGCCAGCAGCTTGGTAGCGGGAGTGTCCTACAATGAGCAGTTCTTC	CASSLVAGVSYNEQFF
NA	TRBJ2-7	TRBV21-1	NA	TGTGCCAGCAGCAAAGTTGTAGCGGGAGGGCCTTACGAGCAGTACTTC	CASSKVVAGGPYEQYF
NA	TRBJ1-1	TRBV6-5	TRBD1	TGTGCCAGCAGTCCCCCCCGGCAGGGGGCCTCTGAAGCTTTCTTT	CASSPPRQGASEAFF
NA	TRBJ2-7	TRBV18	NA	TGTGCCAGCTCACCACCAGGGAGAGGCTCCTACGAGCAGTACTTC	CASSPPGRGSYEQYF
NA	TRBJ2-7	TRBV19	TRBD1	TGTGCCAGTAAAGGGACAGGGGGCTTTGTTTTCTCCTACGAGCAGTACTTC	CASKGTGGFVFSYEQYF